Each of the 20 T cell receptor beta chains below was sequenced from the same sample in a study (dated by TCRdb to about 2013). Sequencing was performed on an Illumina Genome Analyzer IIx. The raw public data were reprocessed by TCRdb itself: fastp quality trimming at Q25, MiXCR clonotype calling, in-frame beta chains only. Each CDR3 protein appears once, grouped with its most common genes and DNA. The sample table lists roughly 15,000 distinct CDR3 sequences, about 35% of them with a count of one. The ten largest clones represent 15% to 20% of the sample. The sequenced material came from blood. Receptor source: a human donor.

Comment on this clonotype: It may be a read error: a sequence one base away is much more abundant. V is TRBV4-2 and J is TRBJ2-7, with 8 bases lining up with TRBD2. The junction had 11 bases not matched to a gene; V was cut back by 2 bases and J by 2 bases. The CDR3 runs to 17 residues. Germline V gene data show CDR1 as LGHNA and CDR2 as YNFKEQ. The CDR3 DNA is TGTGCCAGCAGCCAACTGCCGGGACTAGTGGAAGCCTACGAGCAGTACTTC. It codes for CASSQLPGLVEAYEQYF.

The gene calls are TRBV29-1 and TRBJ1-2; 7 bases map to TRBD1. The germline CDR1 and CDR2 sequences are SQVTM and ANQGSEA. Trimming took 7 bases from V and 8 from J; bases not matched to a gene: 16. The CDR3 is 14 amino acids. CDR3 sequence (DNA): TGCAGCGCATTTGACGTAGGAACAGGGGACGGCTACACCTTC. Protein: CSAFDVGTGDGYTF.

This clonotype was counted many times. The V gene is TRBV29-1, the J gene TRBJ1-1; TRBD1 aligns across 7 bases. Germline lookup yields CDR1 SQVTM and CDR2 ANQGSEA. The CDR3 contains 14 residues. Germline trimming cut 6 bases from V and 4 bases from J; bases unmatched to any gene: 11. Written as DNA, the CDR3 is TGCAGCGTGCAGACAGGGTACCTTCGCACTGAAGCTTTCTTT. Its protein is CSVQTGYLRTEAFF.

This clonotype counts as medium-sized. This chain connects TRBV18 to TRBJ1-6; 10 nucleotides align to TRBD1. Germline V CDR1 and CDR2: KGHSH, LQKENI. Trimming cost V 3 bases and J 7 bases; bases outside gene matches: 9. The CDR3 runs 17 residues. The DNA for the CDR3 is TGTGCCAGCTCACCCCTCTCCAGACAGGGGGCGAATTCACCCCTCCACTTT. Protein sequence: CASSPLSRQGANSPLHF.

This clonotype was recorded once. The rearrangement joins TRBV18 to TRBJ1-5; D uncertain. Deletions cut 3 bases from V and 10 bases from J, with 16 bases between. CDR1 is KGHSH and CDR2 is LQKENI in the germline V gene. CDR3 length: 14 amino acids. The CDR3, as DNA: TGTGCCAGCTCACCGACGGCCGATAATTCACCCCAGCATTTT. It encodes CASSPTADNSPQHF.

Sample share makes this clonotype medium-sized. The chain couples TRBV18 to TRBJ1-1; D possibly corresponds to TRBD1 (5 bases). CDR3 length: 16 residues. Germline V gene sequence: CDR1 KGHSH, CDR2 LQKENI. The ends were cut back, 6 bases at V and 5 bases at J, with 22 bases in the middle. The CDR3 region is CASSPRDGLRWTEAFF. The CDR3 bases are TGTGCCAGCTCTCCCCGGGACGGACTCAGGTGGACTGAAGCTTTCTTT.

Ten or more counts support this clonotype. V is TRBV4-3 and J is TRBJ2-7, with 7 bases that match TRBD1. The V segment lost 4 bases and the J segment 2 bases; nucleotides outside the gene matches: 5. The CDR3 length is 14 residues. Germline V lookup: CDR1 LGHNA, CDR2 YSLEER. CDR3 DNA: TGCGCCAGCAGCCGAAGGACAGGCCCCTACGAGCAGTACTTC. The encoded protein is CASSRRTGPYEQYF.

This clonotype is medium-sized by share. V gene TRBV7-8 combines with J gene TRBJ1-5; tentatively, D is TRBD1 (5 bases). The V end lost 5 bases, the J end lost 5 bases, and 22 bases lay between the germline ends. Germline V gene data show CDR1 as SGHVS and CDR2 as FQNEAQ. The CDR3 loop spans 17 amino acids. In DNA form, the CDR3 reads TGTGCCAGCAGCCTATCGCCGGGACCGTCCATTTATCAGCCCCAGCATTTT. This gives the protein CASSLSPGPSIYQPQHF.

Within the sample, this clonotype is medium-sized. The chain uses TRBV18 and TRBJ2-7; 7 bases map to TRBD1. CDR3 length: 14 residues. CDR1 KGHSH and CDR2 LQKENI come from the germline V gene. With 3 bases clipped from V and 1 base from J, the junction kept 3 bases outside the gene matches. CDR3 in DNA: TGTGCCAGCTCACCTACGGGACAGTCCTACGAGCAGTACTTC. Residues: CASSPTGQSYEQYF.

This clonotype has a handful of counts. A much larger clone sits a single nucleotide away, making a read error possible. The chain combines TRBV29-1 with TRBJ2-5; D is possibly TRBD2 (6 bases). The CDR3 runs 15 residues. The germline V gene encodes CDR1 SQVTM and CDR2 ANQGSEA. CDR3 coding DNA: TGTGCCTGCAGCCAAGGAGCTAGCGACCAAGAGACCCAGTACTTC. Amino acid sequence: CACSQGASDQETQYF.

In this sample, this clonotype turned up many times. The rearrangement links TRBV4-3 to TRBJ1-1; the D gene is possibly TRBD1 (5 bases). CDR1 LGHNA and CDR2 YSLEER come from the germline V gene. Trimming removed 4 bases from V and 5 bases from J, with 14 bases in between. This CDR3 has 14 residues. DNA of the CDR3: TGCGCCAGCAGCCGAAGTGGGGGTTGGACTGAAGCTTTCTTT. Amino acid sequence: CASSRSGGWTEAFF.

Worth noting for this clonotype: This may stem from a read error, because a much larger clone lies one nucleotide away. As the CDR3 is not closed by the conserved phenylalanine or tryptophan, this likely results from a read error. The chain carries TRBV29-1 and TRBJ1-3; D ambiguous. Trimming shortened V by 7 bases and J by 2 bases, and 12 bases separated the two germline ends. The germline V gene encodes CDR1 SQVTM and CDR2 ANQGSEA. CDR3 size: 13 residues. CDR3 amino acids: CSASGRTGNTIYC. Written as DNA, the CDR3 is TGCAGCGCTTCCGGTCGCACTGGAAACACCATATATTGT.

There are many counts of this clonotype. CDR3 nucleotides: TGTGCCAGCAGCCCGGGACTAGCGGGAGCTGCAGATACGCAGTATTTT. The encoded protein is CASSPGLAGAADTQYF. V is TRBV4-2 and J is TRBJ2-3; the match to TRBD2 covers 14 bases. The germline gives CDR1 LGHNA, CDR2 YNFKEQ. The trim removed 4 bases at V and 4 bases at J, leaving 4 bases unmatched. This CDR3 comprises 16 residues.

The genes are TRBV11-2 and TRBJ1-2; perhaps TRBD1 as D (6 bases). With 7 bases removed from V and 2 bases from J, the gap between germline ends came to 20 bases. CDR3 length: 16 amino acids. The V gene's germline CDR1 is SGHAT and CDR2 FQNNGV. The CDR3 nucleotides are TGTGCCAGCAACTCAAGGGGGGCAGGGACGAACTATGGCTACACCTTC. As protein: CASNSRGAGTNYGYTF.

This clonotype was observed at least ten times. The genes are TRBV14 and TRBJ2-7; 10 nucleotides match TRBD1. J gave up 3 bases and V 0 bases, and 11 bases lay outside the gene matches. The CDR3 totals 18 residues. The germline V gene encodes CDR1 SGHDN and CDR2 FVKESK. This chain's CDR3 is CASSQDRDRGGGNYEQYF. Here the CDR3 DNA reads TGTGCCAGCAGCCAAGATCGGGACAGGGGAGGAGGAAACTACGAGCAGTACTTC.

Relative to its sample, this clonotype is medium-sized. The CDR3 region is CASSPRGGSSYNSPLHF. Here the CDR3 DNA reads TGTGCCAGCAGCCCCCGCGGAGGGAGCTCCTATAATTCACCCCTCCACTTT. The V call is TRBV14, the J call TRBJ1-6, with D hard to call. V was trimmed by 4 bases and J by 0 bases, leaving 13 bases between them. Germline assignment: CDR1 SGHDN and CDR2 FVKESK. The CDR3 has 17 residues.

This clonotype was seen many times. The chain combines TRBV20-1 with TRBJ1-6; tentative D call: TRBD1 (6 bases). Trimming cost V 1 base and J 7 bases, with 8 bases left between them. The CDR3 has 13 amino acids. Germline-derived CDR1 and CDR2 are DFQATT and SNEGSKA (reference sequence). In DNA form, the CDR3 reads TGCAGTGCTAGAGGCAGGGGAAATTCACCCCTCCACTTT. It codes for CSARGRGNSPLHF.

The chain joins TRBV20-1 to TRBJ2-1; no definite D call. This CDR3 spans 11 amino acids. The V gene's germline CDR1 is DFQATT and CDR2 SNEGSKA (reference sequence). Trimming cost V 2 bases and J 4 bases, with 3 bases left between them. This chain's CDR3 is CSARLYNEQFF. The CDR3 region has the DNA TGCAGTGCTAGACTTTACAATGAGCAGTTCTTC.

The V and J genes are TRBV6-2 or TRBV6-3 and TRBJ1-1; 7 bases line up with TRBD1. CDR1 MNHEY and CDR2 SVGEGT come from the germline V gene. This CDR3 is 16 amino acids long. The J segment lost 4 bases and the V segment lost 6 bases, leaving 14 bases of the junction unmatched. The CDR3 DNA follows: TGTGCCAGCAGCGTGCAGACAGGGTACCTTCGCACTGAAGCTTTCTTT. Translation gives CASSVQTGYLRTEAFF.

This clonotype was found a few times. The chain uses TRBV4-2 and TRBJ2-3; 8 bases line up with TRBD2. The CDR3 sequence is 15 residues long. V shed 6 bases and J 5 bases; nucleotides not matched to a gene: 10. Germline CDR1 LGHNA, CDR2 YNFKEQ. CDR3 bases: TGTGCCAGCAGTCTGGGCGGGAGGCCTGAAGATACGCAGTATTTT. It translates to CASSLGGRPEDTQYF.